These 19 T cell receptor beta chains were all obtained from the same sample, sequenced in a study of low-dose radiotherapy and immunotherapy resistance in tumors. Alpha and beta chains were covered, as first-strand cDNA relied on TRAV- and TRBV-specific primers. Over roughly 18 PCR cycles, TCRs were amplified from a constant-region primer and V-primer adapter. TCRdb independently ran MiXCR on the reads; one entry per CDR3 protein. The repertoire holds approximately 84,000 distinct CDR3 sequences, with roughly a sixth as singletons. Time point defined: before trial treatment. Sequenced material: PBMCs, taken before treatment. These receptors were taken from a male donor with prostate cancer.

The V gene is TRBV2, the J gene TRBJ1-2, with TRBD1 matching 8 bases. Germline V gene data show CDR1 as SNHLY and CDR2 as FYNNEI. The CDR3 covers 15 residues. V lost 4 bases, J lost 8 bases, and 12 bases stayed unmatched. In nucleotides, the CDR3 is TGTGCCAGCAGTGCCCTCAGGGGGCGGCATAGGGGCTACACCTTC. Amino acid sequence: CASSALRGRHRGYTF.

About this clonotype itself: A far larger clone differs by one base, so this is likely a read error. V usage is TRBV6-5 and J usage is TRBJ2-1, with TRBD1 as a possible D gene (5 bases). The V end was cut by 6 bases, the J end by 13 bases, with 25 bases between. The CDR3 totals 15 residues. Germline assignment: CDR1 MNHEY and CDR2 SVGAGI. The CDR3 region has the DNA TGTGCCAGCAGCCACCCTCAAGACAGCCAAGAGACCCAGTTCTTC. It codes for CASSHPQDSQETQFF.

This clonotype was recorded many times. The chain employs TRBV24-1 and TRBJ1-1; TRBD1 aligns across 10 bases. Unmatched junction bases numbered 7, after V lost 9 bases and J lost 10 bases. The CDR3 is made up of 12 amino acids. The V gene's germline CDR1 is KGHDR and CDR2 SFDVKD. The DNA of the CDR3 is TGTGCCACCTGCTACCGGGACAGGGGAGCTTTCTTT. It codes for CATCYRDRGAFF.

This clonotype was seen ten or more times. This rearrangement joins TRBV20-1 to TRBJ2-2; D is perhaps TRBD1 or TRBD2 (5 bases each). The ends were cut back, 1 base at V and 4 bases at J, with 10 bases in the middle. Germline CDR1 DFQATT, CDR2 SNEGSKA (reference sequence). The CDR3 consists of 14 residues. The CDR3 loop is CSARVGVGTGELFF. In DNA form, the CDR3 reads TGCAGTGCTAGAGTGGGGGTGGGCACCGGGGAGCTGTTTTTT.

On this clonotype: A far larger clone lies a single base away; this is likely a read error. The rearrangement uses TRBV5-1 and TRBJ2-1; 8 nucleotides line up with TRBD1. The germline gives CDR1 SGHRS, CDR2 YFSETQ. The CDR3 runs 13 residues. The V gene end was trimmed by 3 bases and the J gene end by 10 bases; junction bases not matched to a gene: 6. CDR3 sequence reads: CASSSQGTGEQFF. Here the CDR3 DNA reads TGCGCCAGCAGCTCGCAGGGGACAGGCGAGCAGTTCTTC.

This clonotype came up many times. The chain combines TRBV18 with TRBJ2-2; D ambiguous. V lost 3 bases and J 1 base, leaving 15 bases between the germline ends. The CDR3 spans 17 residues. CDR1 and CDR2 (germline): KGHSH, LQKENI. The CDR3 loop reads CASSPFRQTQNTGELFF. The CDR3 DNA sequence: TGTGCCAGCTCACCTTTTCGACAAACTCAGAACACCGGGGAGCTGTTTTTT.

This clonotype was seen at least ten times. This rearrangement joins TRBV7-2 to TRBJ2-3; TRBD2 matches at 11 bases. The CDR3 runs to 17 residues. The V and J ends lost 5 bases and 1 base, in that order; junction bases with no gene match: 8. Per the germline V gene, CDR1 is SGHTA and CDR2 is FQGNSA. In nucleotides, the CDR3 is TGTGCCAGCAGCCTACAAGCGACTAGCGGGGGCACAGATACGCAGTATTTT. Its protein product is CASSLQATSGGTDTQYF.

This clonotype was seen ten or more times. The chain has TRBV29-1 and TRBJ2-7; the D gene could be TRBD1 or TRBD2 (5 bases each). V was shortened by 0 bases and J by 9 bases, with 21 bases between the two germline ends. CDR3 length: 15 amino acids. CDR1 and CDR2 from the germline V gene are SQVTM and ANQGSEA. The CDR3 loop is CSVEDPPGASRGQYF. CDR3 sequence (DNA): TGCAGCGTTGAAGACCCCCCCGGGGCCTCACGTGGGCAGTACTTC.

Turning to this clonotype: This could be a read error, since a much larger clone is one nucleotide away. This sequence joins TRBV7-9 and TRBJ2-7, with unresolved D. CDR1 and CDR2 (germline): SEHNR, FQNEAQ (reference sequence). V lost 4 bases, J lost 7 bases, and 20 bases lay in between. CDR3 length: 15 amino acids. In DNA, the CDR3 is TGTGCCAGCAGCTACCCCTCGAATACCTACAATGAGCAGTACTTC. Translating gives CASSYPSNTYNEQYF.

This clonotype was seen at least ten times. The chain uses TRBV29-1 and TRBJ2-7; 10 positions match TRBD1. This CDR3 is 13 amino acids long. The germline gives CDR1 SQVTM, CDR2 ANQGSEA. With V trimmed by 3 bases and J by 7 bases, 6 bases remained unmatched. CDR3 sequence reads: CSVDRDRGGEQYF. CDR3 sequence (DNA): TGCAGCGTTGACCGGGACAGGGGAGGGGAGCAGTACTTC.

This clonotype was recorded at least ten times. One junction end disagrees with the germline gene, perhaps due to a read error. The chain couples TRBV11-2 to TRBJ2-3, with D perhaps being TRBD1 or TRBD2 (6 bases each). The CDR3 spans 15 residues. The germline V gene has CDR1 SGHAT and CDR2 FQNNGV. CDR3 amino acids: CASILDIGGADTQYF. In DNA, the CDR3 is TGTGCCAGCATCTTAGATATCGGGGGCGCAGATACGCAGTATTTT.

The chain couples TRBV29-1 to TRBJ2-7; 8 nucleotides line up with TRBD1. The germline gives CDR1 SQVTM, CDR2 ANQGSEA. CDR3 length: 14 amino acids. J was trimmed by 2 bases and V by 1 base; bases with no gene match: 4. Here the CDR3 reads CSVEGQGNPYEQYF. The CDR3 region has the DNA TGCAGCGTTGAAGGACAGGGGAACCCCTACGAGCAGTACTTC.

The CDR3 sequence is CVSSLTGGNSGNTIYF. The CDR3 bases are TGTGTTAGCAGCTTGACAGGGGGCAACTCTGGAAACACCATATATTTT. The chain uses TRBV7-2 and TRBJ1-3; 10 bases match TRBD1. CDR3 length: 16 amino acids. From germline, CDR1 is SGHTA and CDR2 FQGNSA.

This clonotype was seen at least ten times. This chain connects TRBV27 to TRBJ2-7, with 9 nucleotides matching TRBD1. The V and J ends lost 5 bases and 3 bases, in that order; junction bases with no gene match: 2. Germline assignment: CDR1 MNHEY and CDR2 SMNVEV (reference sequence). CDR3 length: 13 amino acids. The CDR3: CASSLTGGYEQYF. CDR3 nucleotides: TGTGCCAGCAGTCTGACAGGGGGCTACGAGCAGTACTTC.

This clonotype has ten or more counts. J is TRBJ2-7 and V is TRBV18; D is possibly TRBD1 (5 bases). With 3 bases removed from V and 4 bases from J, the gap between germline ends came to 10 bases. This CDR3 comprises 13 residues. Germline CDR1 KGHSH, CDR2 LQKENI. The DNA for the CDR3 is TGTGCCAGCTCACCTGGCAGGGATTACGAGCAGTACTTC. This sequence encodes CASSPGRDYEQYF.

This clonotype has ten or more counts. This chain connects TRBV30 to TRBJ1-1, with a possible D match to TRBD1 (5 bases). The CDR3 length is 13 residues. Per germline, CDR1 GTSNPN and CDR2 SVGIG (reference sequence). The germline V and J ends were trimmed by 7 bases and 5 bases, with 17 bases remaining between them. The CDR3 region is CASQQNRGTEAFF. In DNA, the CDR3 is TGTGCCTCACAACAGAACCGGGGGACTGAAGCTTTCTTT.

This clonotype occurred many times. V usage is TRBV23-1 and J usage is TRBJ2-3; 9 bases line up with TRBD1. TRBV23-1 is annotated as an ORF whose role is uncertain. The length of the CDR3 is 15 residues. V trimming: 2 bases; J trimming: 3 bases; junction bases outside the gene matches: 3. Written as DNA, the CDR3 is TGCGCCAGCAGTCAAAGGGACAGGGAAACAGATACGCAGTATTTT. Translation: CASSQRDRETDTQYF.

In this sample, this clonotype turned up many times. The chain is built from TRBV7-2 and TRBJ2-5; TRBD2 agrees at 12 bases. This CDR3 comprises 18 residues. V trimming: 5 bases; J trimming: 3 bases; junction bases outside the gene matches: 13. Germline V gene data show CDR1 as SGHTA and CDR2 as FQGNSA. CDR3 loop: CASSRDASGGASEETQYF. CDR3 bases: TGTGCCAGCAGCCGCGATGCTAGCGGGGGGGCGAGTGAAGAGACCCAGTACTTC.

This clonotype was counted many times. The V call is TRBV5-1, the J call TRBJ2-7; the match to TRBD1 covers 8 bases. This CDR3 comprises 16 residues. Looked up from germline, CDR1 is SGHRS and CDR2 is YFSETQ. The trim removed 0 bases at V and 0 bases at J, leaving 5 bases unmatched. The CDR3 is CASSLGGTGFSYEQYF. Written as DNA, the CDR3 is TGCGCCAGCAGCTTGGGGGGGACAGGATTCTCCTACGAGCAGTACTTC.